Listed below are T cell receptor beta chains from one sample, sequenced in a study of sequential checkpoint blockade in melanoma. Produced via immunoSEQ multiplex PCR; TCRdb's table is partial and in-frame only. Here the sample spans 500 or so clones, roughly a sixth being singletons. The starting material was tumor tissue (inferred from file names), obtained from a patient given nivolumab and ipilimumab in sequence. The receptors originated from a human donor with melanoma. Each CDR3 is given with its conserved first and last residue. The order of the fields is D gene, clone size, V gene, J gene, CDR3 protein, CDR3 DNA. D genes are given only for firm matches. Clone size appears in some rows only: once, few, many, or a class for an expanded clone.

D: .; size: few; V: TRBV4-1; J: TRBJ2-1; CDR3: CASSPSVGIYEQFF; DNA: TGCGCCAGCAGCCCCTCCGTGGGCATCTATGAGCAGTTCTTC
D: TRBD2; size: .; V: TRBV28; J: TRBJ2-7; CDR3: CASSMRRGGYEQYF; DNA: TGTGCCAGCAGCATGCGGCGGGGGGGTTACGAGCAGTACTTC
D: .; size: .; V: TRBV28; J: TRBJ1-6; CDR3: CASRTLTYNSPLHF; DNA: TGTGCCAGCAGAACACTTACGTATAATTCACCCCTCCACTTT
D: TRBD1; size: few; V: TRBV11-3; J: TRBJ2-7; CDR3: CASSPNQGASEQYF; DNA: TGTGCCAGCAGCCCTAATCAGGGGGCCTCCGAGCAGTACTTC
D: .; size: few; V: TRBV19; J: TRBJ2-5; CDR3: CASSISLKETQYF; DNA: TGTGCCAGTAGTATTTCACTAAAAGAGACCCAGTACTTC
D: .; size: once; V: TRBV18; J: TRBJ2-6; CDR3: CASSPISFGGSGANVLTF; DNA: TGTGCCAGCTCACCAATATCCTTCGGGGGATCTGGGGCCAACGTCCTGACTTTC
D: .; size: few; V: TRBV30; J: TRBJ2-7; CDR3: CAWSGLAGATTYEQYF; DNA: TGTGCCTGGAGCGGGCTAGCTGGGGCCACTACCTACGAGCAGTACTTC
D: .; size: few; V: TRBV11-3; J: TRBJ2-3; CDR3: CASSLGVVRGGTDTQYF; DNA: TGTGCCAGCAGCTTAGGGGTCGTCCGCGGTGGCACAGATACGCAGTATTTT
D: .; size: .; V: TRBV30; J: TRBJ1-6; CDR3: CAWRVEGKGSPLHF; DNA: TGTGCCTGGAGAGTAGAGGGGAAGGGTTCACCCCTCCACTTT
D: .; size: large; V: TRBV11-3; J: TRBJ1-1; CDR3: CASSLSSQRLMNTEAFF; DNA: TGTGCCAGCAGCTTGTCGTCACAGCGACTCATGAACACTGAAGCTTTCTTT
D: TRBD2; size: .; V: TRBV29-1; J: TRBJ2-3; CDR3: CSVGGGRVTDTQYF; DNA: TGCAGCGTTGGTGGCGGGAGGGTAACAGATACGCAGTATTTT
D: .; size: few; V: TRBV6-8; J: TRBJ2-7; CDR3: CASTLKSGTPYEQYF; DNA: TGTGCCAGCACCCTTAAGTCAGGGACCCCCTACGAGCAGTACTTC
D: .; size: few; V: TRBV30; J: TRBJ2-1; CDR3: CAWSTTGPEALNEQFF; DNA: TGTGCCTGGAGTACGACGGGCCCTGAAGCCCTTAATGAGCAGTTCTTC
D: .; size: few; V: TRBV7-5; J: TRBJ2-3; CDR3: CASSLVIAQFTDTQYF; DNA: TGTGCCAGCAGCTTAGTCATTGCGCAGTTCACAGATACGCAGTATTTT
D: TRBD2; size: .; V: TRBV11-3; J: TRBJ2-1; CDR3: CASSLEGTSGANEQFF; DNA: TGTGCCAGCAGCTTGGAAGGGACTAGCGGGGCAAATGAGCAGTTCTTC
D: .; size: medium-sized; V: TRBV7-6; J: TRBJ2-5; CDR3: CASSLLGNQETQYF; DNA: TGTGCCAGCAGCTTGTTAGGGAACCAAGAGACCCAGTACTTC
D: TRBD1; size: .; V: TRBV6-8; J: TRBJ2-5; CDR3: CASSLSRYRGIQETQYF; DNA: TGTGCCAGCAGTTTATCTAGGTACAGGGGGATCCAAGAGACCCAGTACTTC
D: .; size: large; V: TRBV7-6; J: TRBJ1-4; CDR3: CASSLASVLGAGEKLFF; DNA: TGTGCCAGCAGCTTGGCCTCGGTGTTGGGGGCGGGTGAAAAACTGTTTTTT
D: .; size: .; V: TRBV10-2; J: TRBJ2-7; CDR3: CASSEGVSEQYF; DNA: TGCGCCAGCAGTGAGGGGGTTAGCGAGCAGTACTTC
D: .; size: few; V: TRBV6-8; J: TRBJ2-7; CDR3: CASSYSSRARGEQYF; DNA: TGTGCCAGCAGTTACTCGAGCAGGGCGCGGGGCGAGCAGTACTTC
D: .; size: .; V: TRBV7-6; J: TRBJ2-1; CDR3: CASSPGVLGGNEQFF; DNA: TGTGCTAGCAGCCCTGGGGTACTAGGCGGCAATGAGCAGTTCTTC
D: .; size: few; V: TRBV6-8; J: TRBJ1-2; CDR3: CASSYKADYGYTF; DNA: TGTGCCAGCAGTTACAAGGCGGACTATGGCTACACCTTC
D: TRBD2; size: .; V: TRBV12-5; J: TRBJ2-1; CDR3: CASGLASGGINEQFF; DNA: TGTGCTAGTGGTTTGGCTAGCGGGGGAATCAATGAGCAGTTCTTC
D: .; size: large; V: TRBV19; J: TRBJ2-7; CDR3: CASSTVQGIHEQYF; DNA: TGTGCCAGTAGTACGGTACAGGGAATCCACGAGCAGTACTTC
D: .; size: .; V: TRBV11-3; J: TRBJ2-1; CDR3: CASSPQGLWGNEQFF; DNA: TGTGCCAGCAGCCCACAGGGACTGTGGGGAAATGAGCAGTTCTTC
D: TRBD1; size: medium-sized; V: TRBV11-3; J: TRBJ2-7; CDR3: CASSLWDREDYEQYF; DNA: TGTGCCAGCAGCTTATGGGACAGGGAGGACTACGAGCAGTACTTC
D: .; size: .; V: TRBV19; J: TRBJ1-2; CDR3: CASSTAPGYGYTF; DNA: TGTGCCAGTAGTACCGCGCCAGGCTATGGCTACACCTTC
D: .; size: few; V: TRBV9; J: TRBJ2-1; CDR3: CASSVGVGNEQFF; DNA: TGTGCCAGCAGCGTAGGGGTGGGCAATGAGCAGTTCTTC
D: TRBD2; size: .; V: TRBV12-5; J: TRBJ2-2; CDR3: CASALGGAGTGELFF; DNA: TGTGCTAGTGCCCTCGGGGGGGCGGGCACCGGGGAGCTGTTTTTT
D: .; size: few; V: TRBV28; J: TRBJ1-1; CDR3: CASSSGLEGTEAFF; DNA: TGTGCCAGCAGTTCAGGGTTGGAGGGCACTGAAGCTTTCTTT
D: TRBD1; size: medium-sized; V: TRBV11-3; J: TRBJ2-5; CDR3: CASSLQGVQETQYF; DNA: TGTGCCAGCAGCTTACAGGGGGTTCAAGAGACCCAGTACTTC
D: .; size: .; V: TRBV15; J: TRBJ2-4; CDR3: CATSRGGPTNIQYF; DNA: TGTGCCACCAGCAGAGGGGGACCTACAAACATTCAGTACTTC